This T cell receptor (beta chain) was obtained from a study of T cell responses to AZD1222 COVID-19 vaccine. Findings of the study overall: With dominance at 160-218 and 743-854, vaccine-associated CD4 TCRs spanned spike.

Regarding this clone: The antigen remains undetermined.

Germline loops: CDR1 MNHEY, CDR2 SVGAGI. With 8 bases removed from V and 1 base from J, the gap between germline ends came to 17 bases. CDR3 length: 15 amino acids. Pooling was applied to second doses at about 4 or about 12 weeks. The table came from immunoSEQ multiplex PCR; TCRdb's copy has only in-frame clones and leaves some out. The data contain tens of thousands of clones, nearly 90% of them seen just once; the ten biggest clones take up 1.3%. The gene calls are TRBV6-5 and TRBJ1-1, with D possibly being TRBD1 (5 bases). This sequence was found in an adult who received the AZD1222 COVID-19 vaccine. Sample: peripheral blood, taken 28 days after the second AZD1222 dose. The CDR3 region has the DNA TGTGCCAGCCCACCCGGATTCGGGGGGAACACTGAAGCTTTCTTT. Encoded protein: CASPPGFGGNTEAFF.